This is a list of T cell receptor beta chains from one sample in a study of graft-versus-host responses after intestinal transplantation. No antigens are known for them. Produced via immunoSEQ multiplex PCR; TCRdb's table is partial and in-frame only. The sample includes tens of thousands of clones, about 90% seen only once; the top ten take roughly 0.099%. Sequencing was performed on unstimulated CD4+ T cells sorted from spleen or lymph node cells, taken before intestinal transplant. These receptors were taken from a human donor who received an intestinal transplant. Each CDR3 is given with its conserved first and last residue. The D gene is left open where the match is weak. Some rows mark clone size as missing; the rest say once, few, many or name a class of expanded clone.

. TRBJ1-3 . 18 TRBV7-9 CASSPYSGGRSSGNTIYF TGTGCCAGCAGCCCATACAGCGGCGGGAGAAGCTCTGGAAACACCATATATTTT
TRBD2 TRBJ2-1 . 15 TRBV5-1 CASSLLAGGLNEQFF TGCGCCAGCAGCTTACTAGCGGGGGGGCTCAATGAGCAGTTCTTC
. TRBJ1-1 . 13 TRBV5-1 CASSSVGSEKAFF TGCGCCAGCAGCTCAGTCGGGTCGGAAAAAGCTTTCTTT
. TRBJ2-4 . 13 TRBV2 CASVGGDVDIQYF TGTGCCAGCGTAGGCGGGGACGTTGACATTCAGTACTTC
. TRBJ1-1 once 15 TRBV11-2 CASSLELLVNTEAFF TGTGCCAGCAGCTTAGAACTCTTGGTGAACACTGAAGCTTTCTTT
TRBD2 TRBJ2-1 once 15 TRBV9 CASSVVSLAESEQFF TGTGCCAGCAGCGTAGTGTCGCTAGCGGAAAGTGAGCAGTTCTTC
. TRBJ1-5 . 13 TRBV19 CASSMGGNQPQHF TGTGCCAGTAGTATGGGAGGGAATCAGCCCCAGCATTTT
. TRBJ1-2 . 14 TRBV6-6 CASSATGQHYGYTF TGTGCCAGCAGTGCCACGGGACAACACTATGGCTACACCTTC
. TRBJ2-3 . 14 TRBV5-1 CASSLRRKTDTQYF TGCGCCAGCAGCTTAAGGAGGAAGACGGATACGCAGTATTTT
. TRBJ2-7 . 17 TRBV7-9 CASSLRAGGGLVYEQYF TGTGCCAGCAGCTTAAGGGCCGGGGGAGGTTTGGTCTACGAGCAGTACTTC
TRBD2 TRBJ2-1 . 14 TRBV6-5 CASCGGGFPNEQFF TGTGCCAGCTGTGGCGGGGGGTTCCCCAATGAGCAGTTCTTC
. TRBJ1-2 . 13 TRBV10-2 CASSEGRYYGYTF TGCGCCAGCAGTGAGGGTCGGTACTATGGCTACACCTTC
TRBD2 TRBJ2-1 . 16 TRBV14 CASSQRLAGGSNEQFF TGTGCCAGCAGCCAGAGACTAGCGGGGGGGAGTAATGAGCAGTTCTTC
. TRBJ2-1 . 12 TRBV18 CASSPTGNEQFF TGTGCCAGCTCACCAACAGGGAATGAGCAGTTCTTC
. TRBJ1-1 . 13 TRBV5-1 CASSLGGGDEAFF TGCGCCAGCAGCTTGGGCGGGGGGGATGAAGCTTTCTTT
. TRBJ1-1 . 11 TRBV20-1 CSAAGATEAFF TGCAGTGCTGCAGGGGCCACTGAAGCTTTCTTT
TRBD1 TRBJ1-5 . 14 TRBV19 CASNKDRGIQPQHF TGTGCCAGTAATAAGGACAGGGGAATTCAGCCCCAGCATTTT
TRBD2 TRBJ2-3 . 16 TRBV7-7 CASSPTSGASTDTQYF TGTGCTAGCAGCCCGACTAGCGGGGCTAGCACAGATACGCAGTATTTT
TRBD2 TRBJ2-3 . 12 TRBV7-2 CASSPGLANQYF TGTGCCAGCAGCCCAGGACTAGCGAACCAGTATTTT
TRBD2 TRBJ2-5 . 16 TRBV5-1 CASSIGLVWRQETQYF TGCGCCAGCTCCATCGGACTAGTTTGGCGGCAAGAGACCCAGTACTTC
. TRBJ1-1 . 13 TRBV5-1 CASSLGGNTEAFF TGCGCCAGCAGCTTGGGGGGCAACACTGAAGCTTTCTTT
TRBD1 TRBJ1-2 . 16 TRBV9 CASSEGQRGPAYGYTF TGTGCCAGCAGCGAGGGACAGCGTGGTCCCGCCTATGGCTACACCTTC
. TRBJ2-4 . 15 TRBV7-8 CASSLGGLAKNIQYF TGTGCCAGCAGCTTAGGAGGGCTAGCCAAAAACATTCAGTACTTC
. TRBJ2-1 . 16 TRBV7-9 CASSVGRGSNYNEQFF TGTGCCAGCAGCGTCGGGCGGGGATCCAATTACAATGAGCAGTTCTTC
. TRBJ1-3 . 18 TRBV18 CASSPMGWGQSSGNTIYF TGTGCCAGCTCACCAATGGGTTGGGGGCAGAGCTCTGGAAACACCATATATTTT
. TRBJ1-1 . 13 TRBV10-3 CAISVGTASGAFF TGTGCCATCAGTGTGGGGACTGCATCCGGGGCTTTCTTT
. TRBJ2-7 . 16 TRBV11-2 CASTISGDGSSYEQYF TGTGCCAGCACCATCTCTGGGGACGGGAGCTCCTACGAGCAGTACTTC
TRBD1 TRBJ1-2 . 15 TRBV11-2 CASSAGTGVNYGYTF TGTGCCAGCAGCGCCGGGACAGGGGTTAACTATGGCTACACCTTC
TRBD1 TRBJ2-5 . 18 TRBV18 CASSPRDYGTGALETQYF TGTGCCAGCTCACCTCGGGATTACGGGACAGGGGCCTTGGAGACCCAGTACTTC
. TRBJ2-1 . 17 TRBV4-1 CASSLQELASSYNEQFF TGCGCCAGCAGCCTACAGGAACTCGCGAGCTCCTACAATGAGCAGTTCTTC
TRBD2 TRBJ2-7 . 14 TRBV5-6 CASSLEGRGYEQYF TGTGCCAGCAGCTTGGAAGGGAGGGGTTACGAGCAGTACTTC
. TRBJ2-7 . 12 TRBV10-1 CASSGNSYEQYF TGCGCCAGCAGTGGGAACAGCTACGAGCAGTACTTC
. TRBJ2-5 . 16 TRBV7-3 CASSLWGGAVGETQYF TGTGCCAGCAGCTTGTGGGGCGGGGCCGTGGGAGAGACCCAGTACTTC
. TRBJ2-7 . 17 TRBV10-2 CASSESGRGKGGYEQYF TGCGCCAGCAGTGAGTCAGGGCGGGGCAAGGGGGGGTACGAGCAGTACTTC
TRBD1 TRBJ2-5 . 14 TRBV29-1 CSVYGTDNQETQYF TGCAGCGTGTACGGGACAGATAATCAAGAGACCCAGTACTTC
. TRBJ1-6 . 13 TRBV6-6 CASSPEQGVALHF TGTGCCAGCAGCCCGGAGCAGGGTGTGGCCCTCCACTTT
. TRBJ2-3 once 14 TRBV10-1 CASSDAIATDTQYF TGCGCCAGCAGTGATGCGATAGCCACAGATACGCAGTATTTT
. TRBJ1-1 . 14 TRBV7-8 CASSLGGGNTEAFF TGTGCCAGCAGCTTAGGAGGGGGGAACACTGAAGCTTTCTTT
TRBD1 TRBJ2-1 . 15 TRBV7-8 CASSPRDSPHNEQFF TGTGCCAGCAGCCCACGGGACAGTCCTCACAATGAGCAGTTCTTC
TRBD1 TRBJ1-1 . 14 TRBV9 CASSVRQGSTEAFF TGTGCCAGCAGCGTACGACAGGGGAGCACTGAAGCTTTCTTT
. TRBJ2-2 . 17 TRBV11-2 CASSQTPGVGRTGELFF TGTGCCAGCAGCCAAACCCCGGGAGTGGGACGCACCGGGGAGCTGTTTTTT
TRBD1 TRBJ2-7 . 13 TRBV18 CASRRDRDSEQYF TGTGCCAGCCGCAGGGACAGGGATTCCGAGCAGTACTTC
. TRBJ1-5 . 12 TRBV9 CASGGAGQPQHF TGTGCCAGCGGGGGGGCGGGCCAGCCCCAGCATTTT
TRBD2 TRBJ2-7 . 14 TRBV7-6 CASSGSGVAYEQYF TGTGCCAGCAGCGGTAGCGGGGTGGCCTACGAGCAGTACTTC
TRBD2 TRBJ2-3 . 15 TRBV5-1 CASSLGTSGGDTQYF TGCGCCAGCAGCTTGGGGACTAGCGGTGGGGATACGCAGTATTTT
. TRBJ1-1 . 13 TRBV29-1 CSDRRGSYTEAFF TGCAGCGACCGTCGGGGGTCCTACACTGAAGCTTTCTTT
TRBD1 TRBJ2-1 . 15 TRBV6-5 CASTPTGRGLNEQFF TGTGCCAGCACCCCGACAGGGCGCGGCTTGAATGAGCAGTTCTTC
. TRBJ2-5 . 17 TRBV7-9 CASSNGLLASRAETQYF TGTGCCAGCAGCAATGGGTTGCTAGCTTCTAGGGCGGAGACCCAGTACTTC
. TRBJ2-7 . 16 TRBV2 CASRPEGGTVGYEQYF TGTGCCAGCAGACCAGAAGGAGGGACCGTAGGGTACGAGCAGTACTTC
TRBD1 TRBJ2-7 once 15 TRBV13 CASSLGGTGGYEQYF TGTGCCAGCAGCTTAGGCGGGACAGGGGGTTACGAGCAGTACTTC
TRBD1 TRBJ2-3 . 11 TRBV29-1 CSGTGPDTQYF TGCAGCGGGACAGGGCCCGATACGCAGTATTTT
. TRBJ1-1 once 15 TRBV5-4 CASSSATQGATEAFF TGTGCCAGCAGCTCGGCGACCCAGGGTGCCACTGAAGCTTTCTTT
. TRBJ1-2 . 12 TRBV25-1 CASSEGPRGYTF TGTGCCAGCAGTGAAGGGCCAAGGGGCTACACCTTC
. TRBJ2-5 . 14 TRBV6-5 CASSYSRQLETQYF TGTGCCAGCAGTTACTCGAGACAGTTAGAGACCCAGTACTTC
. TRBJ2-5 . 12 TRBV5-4 CASSPLGETQYF TGTGCCAGCAGCCCCCTCGGAGAGACCCAGTACTTC
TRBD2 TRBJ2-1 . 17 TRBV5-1 CASSPRGVRGAGNEQFF TGCGCCAGCAGCCCTCGAGGGGTGCGGGGGGCCGGGAATGAGCAGTTCTTC
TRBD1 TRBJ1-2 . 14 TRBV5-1 CASSPGQGPYGYTF TGCGCCAGCAGCCCTGGACAGGGTCCCTATGGCTACACCTTC
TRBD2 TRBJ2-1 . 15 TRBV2 CASSEAGTSFDEQFF TGTGCCAGCAGTGAAGCCGGGACTAGCTTCGATGAGCAGTTCTTC